The 6 T cell receptor beta chains below were found in one sample sequenced in a study of blood T cell repertoires in COVID-19. Assay: immunoSEQ multiplex PCR; the TCRdb copy retains only in-frame clones and omits some. Of 100,000 or so clones listed, about 92% are singletons. The sequencing input was peripheral blood. Receptors originate from a woman in her sixties or seventies with active COVID-19.

The rearrangement joins TRBV3-1 (or the pseudogene TRBV3-2) to TRBJ1-1; 10 positions match TRBD1. Germline values: CDR1 LGHDT, CDR2 YNNKEL (reference sequence). The V and J ends lost 2 bases and 3 bases, in that order; junction bases with no gene match: 6. The CDR3 sequence is 16 residues long. This chain's CDR3 is CASSQQTGTGDTEAFF. The CDR3 DNA reads TGTGCCAGCAGCCAACAAACCGGGACAGGGGACACTGAAGCTTTCTTT.

The chain is built from TRBV5-1 and TRBJ1-1, with D possibly matching TRBD1 (5 bases). Trimming removed 1 base from V and 0 bases from J, with 10 bases in between. Germline CDR1 reads SGHRS; CDR2 reads YFSETQ. CDR3 length: 15 residues. CDR3 residues: CASSLIGGVNTEAFF. CDR3 nucleotides: TGCGCCAGCAGCTTGATCGGGGGAGTGAACACTGAAGCTTTCTTT. Together with reference TRBV5-1 and TRBJ1-1, the CDR3 gives the full variable domain: KAGVTQTPRYLIKTRGQQVTLSCSPISGHRSVSWYQQTPGQGLQFLFEYFSETQRNKGNFPGRFSGRQFSNSRSEMNVSTLELGDSALYLCASSLIGGVNTEAFFGQGTRLTVV.

The V gene is TRBV15, the J gene TRBJ1-6, with unresolved D. V was pared by 5 bases and J by 0 bases, with 5 bases between. The CDR3 loop spans 14 amino acids. Germline CDR1 and CDR2: LNHNV and YYDKDF (reference sequence). CDR3 sequence (DNA): TGTGCCACCAGCTTAATCTCCTATAATTCACCCCTCCACTTT. It codes for CATSLISYNSPLHF.

In this sample, this clone turned up once. This sequence joins TRBV28 and TRBJ2-7, with D perhaps TRBD1 (6 bases). Trimming left V 6 bases short and J 2 bases short, with 14 bases between. Per germline, CDR1 MDHEN and CDR2 SYDVKM. The CDR3 length is 14 residues. As DNA, the CDR3 is TGTGCCAGCAGCCATGTAGCAGGGGCCTACGAGCAGTACTTC. Its translation: CASSHVAGAYEQYF. The full variable domain, rest sourced from reference TRBV28 and TRBJ2-7, is DVKVTQSSRYLVKRTGEKVFLECVQDMDHENMFWYRQDPGLGLRLIYFSYDVKMKEKGDIPEGYSVSREKKERFSLILESASTNQTSMYLCASSHVAGAYEQYFGPGTRLTVT.

The chain uses TRBV5-4 and TRBJ1-1; 9 bases fit TRBD1. Trimming cost V 3 bases and J 6 bases; bases outside gene matches: 9. Germline V gene sequence: CDR1 SGHNT, CDR2 YYREEE (reference sequence). The CDR3 is 15 amino acids. The CDR3: CASSSGTGPTAEAFF. DNA of the CDR3: TGTGCCAGCAGCTCCGGGACAGGGCCAACAGCTGAAGCTTTCTTT.

The V and J genes are TRBV5-1 and TRBJ2-7; 14 bases map to TRBD2. Germline assignment: CDR1 SGHRS and CDR2 YFSETQ. V lost 5 bases, J lost 2 bases, and 9 bases stayed unmatched. The CDR3 totals 17 residues. The CDR3 is CASRPTSGRATPYEQYF. For the CDR3, the DNA is TGCGCCAGCAGACCGACTAGCGGGAGGGCCACTCCCTACGAGCAGTACTTC.